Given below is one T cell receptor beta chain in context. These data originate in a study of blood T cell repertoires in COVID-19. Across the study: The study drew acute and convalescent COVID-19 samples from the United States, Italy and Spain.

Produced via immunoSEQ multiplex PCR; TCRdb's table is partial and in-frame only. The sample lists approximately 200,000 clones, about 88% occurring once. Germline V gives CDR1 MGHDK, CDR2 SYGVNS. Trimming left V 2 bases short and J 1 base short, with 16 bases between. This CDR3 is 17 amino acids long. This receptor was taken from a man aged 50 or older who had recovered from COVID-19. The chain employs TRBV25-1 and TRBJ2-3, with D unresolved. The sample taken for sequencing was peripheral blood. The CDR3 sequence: CASSELGVAVGTDTQYF. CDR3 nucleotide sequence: TGTGCCAGCAGTGAACTGGGCGTGGCCGTGGGCACAGATACGCAGTATTTT.